The present T cell receptor beta chain was sequenced within a study of blood T cell repertoires in COVID-19. The CDR3 is made up of 14 amino acids. CDR1 and CDR2 from the germline V gene are MNHNS and SASEGT. V lost 8 bases, J lost 6 bases, and 17 bases lay in between. The repertoire was sequenced with immunoSEQ multiplex PCR; TCRdb's copy has only in-frame clones and lacks some. The profile shows about 140,000 clones, roughly 86% of them singletons. This clonotype was sampled from a human donor in a cohort sampled during active COVID-19. The sample was peripheral blood. The chain employs TRBV6-1 and TRBJ2-1; tentatively, D is TRBD1 (7 bases). This CDR3 is CASGGTASVNEQFF. DNA for the CDR3: TGTGCCAGCGGGGGGACAGCCTCAGTCAATGAGCAGTTCTTC.